Following are 8 T cell receptor beta chains from one sample sequenced in a study of CD8+ T cells in alopecia areata (dated by TCRdb to 2017 to 2018). The protocol used for the library was the immunoSEQ multiplex PCR assay. To provide template for TCR sequencing, every sample had RNA extracted and reverse transcribed into cDNA. TCRdb obtained this table from immuneACCESS and retained in-frame rearrangements with V and J assigned. These tables miss some clones; where compared with another copy, unresolved V genes account for less than half of the shortfall, and the remainder is unexplained. The sample data list 150,000 or so clones, and about 50% of these were observed just once. The ten most abundant clones make up approximately 19% of the sample. The time point label, as the study defines it: baseline before oral tofacitinib. Specimen: CD8+ T cells sorted from blood, collected at week 0. Receptor source: a human donor with alopecia areata.

The chain employs TRBV29-1 and TRBJ2-7; tentatively, D is TRBD2 (6 bases). The germline CDR1 and CDR2 sequences are SQVTM and ANQGSEA. The CDR3 loop spans 15 amino acids. Between the trimmed V and J ends, which lost 2 bases and 2 bases, there was a span of 16 bases. The CDR3 reads CSVERLGSSAYEQYF. The CDR3 coding sequence is TGCAGCGTTGAAAGATTGGGGTCTAGCGCCTACGAGCAGTACTTC.

The rearrangement joins TRBV13 to TRBJ2-7, with D perhaps matching TRBD2 (5 bases). Germline CDR1 is PRHDT and CDR2 is FYEKMQ (reference sequence). Trimming cost V 0 bases and J 0 bases, with 9 bases left between them. This CDR3 region has 15 residues. The CDR3 sequence is CASSLGEASSYEQYF. The CDR3 coding sequence is TGTGCCAGCAGCTTAGGGGAGGCCAGCTCCTACGAGCAGTACTTC. The full variable domain, completed using reference TRBV13 and TRBJ2-7, is AAGVIQSPRHLIKEKRETATLKCYPIPRHDTVYWYQQGPGQDPQFLISFYEKMQSDKGSIPDRFSAQQFSDYHSELNMSSLELGDSALYFCASSLGEASSYEQYFGPGTRLTVT.

The V call is TRBV12-5, the J call TRBJ1-5; no reliable D call. This CDR3 spans 13 amino acids. The germline CDR1 and CDR2 sequences are LGHNT and FRNRAP. V lost 7 bases, J lost 4 bases, and 11 bases lay in between. The CDR3 DNA sequence: TGTGCTAGTGCCGCCCCCTCAAATCAGCCCCAGCATTTT. This translates into CASAAPSNQPQHF. Based on the CDR3 plus reference TRBV12-5 and TRBJ1-5, the full variable domain is DARVTQTPRHKVTEMGQEVTMRCQPILGHNTVFWYRQTMMQGLELLAYFRNRAPLDDSGMPKDRFSAEMPDATLATLKIQPSEPRDSAVYFCASAAPSNQPQHFGDGTRLSIL.

This chain connects TRBV29-1 to TRBJ2-1; 7 nucleotides match TRBD1. The germline gives CDR1 SQVTM, CDR2 ANQGSEA. V was clipped by 7 bases and J by 7 bases; unmatched bases: 19. The length of the CDR3 is 16 residues. DNA for the CDR3: TGCAGCGCCACGCCGTTCGGGACAGAAAGGGGGAATGAGCAGTTCTTC. Amino acids: CSATPFGTERGNEQFF.

The V gene is TRBV5-1, the J gene TRBJ2-7; 10 nucleotides line up with TRBD1. Trimming removed 0 bases from V and 4 bases from J; junction bases left unmatched: 7. In germline, CDR1 is SGHRS, CDR2 YFSETQ. The CDR3 spans 16 residues. CDR3 amino acids: CASSLASRDRGYEQYF. Here the CDR3 DNA reads TGCGCCAGCAGCTTGGCTAGCCGGGACAGGGGTTACGAGCAGTACTTC.

The CDR3: CASSSSGGSYGYTF. The CDR3 DNA is TGTGCCAGCAGCTCGTCGGGGGGGAGCTATGGCTACACCTTC. The genes are TRBV11-2 and TRBJ1-2; D may be TRBD1 (5 bases). This CDR3 has 14 residues. The V and J ends lost 4 bases and 4 bases respectively, with 13 bases between them. Germline V gives CDR1 SGHAT, CDR2 FQNNGV.

The V call is TRBV5-6, the J call TRBJ1-2; maybe TRBD1 (5 bases). Between the trimmed V and J ends, which lost 1 base and 7 bases, there was a span of 20 bases. The CDR3 sequence is 16 residues long. The germline V gene has CDR1 SGHDT and CDR2 YYEEEE. The CDR3 reads CASSLYLAAGSFGYTF. The CDR3, as DNA: TGTGCCAGCAGCTTGTATCTGGCGGCAGGGTCTTTTGGCTACACCTTC.

J is TRBJ2-3 and V is TRBV18; unclear D gene. Germline loops: CDR1 KGHSH, CDR2 LQKENI. The CDR3 is 14 amino acids. V lost 1 base to trimming and J lost 2 bases, with 7 bases between them. This chain's CDR3 is CASSPHADTDTQYF. In nucleotides, the CDR3 is TGTGCCAGCTCACCACACGCGGACACAGATACGCAGTATTTT.